This note documents a single T cell receptor (beta chain) sequence. Method: immunoSEQ multiplex PCR; TCRdb's copy keeps in-frame clones and lacks some. The sample includes 75,000 to 90,000 clones, 93% of them seen just once. This sample is part of a study of technical replicates of blood from several donors. This CDR3 comprises 15 residues. Germline values: CDR1 MRHNA, CDR2 SNTAGT. With V trimmed by 2 bases and J by 4 bases, 7 bases remained unmatched. The chain carries TRBV6-4 and TRBJ1-2; 7 nucleotides align to TRBD1. Sequencing input: T cells isolated from PBMCs. This receptor was identified in a human donor in good health. CDR3 residues: CASSDLPGQLYGYTF. As DNA, the CDR3 is TGTGCCAGCAGTGACCTTCCGGGACAGCTCTATGGCTACACCTTC.